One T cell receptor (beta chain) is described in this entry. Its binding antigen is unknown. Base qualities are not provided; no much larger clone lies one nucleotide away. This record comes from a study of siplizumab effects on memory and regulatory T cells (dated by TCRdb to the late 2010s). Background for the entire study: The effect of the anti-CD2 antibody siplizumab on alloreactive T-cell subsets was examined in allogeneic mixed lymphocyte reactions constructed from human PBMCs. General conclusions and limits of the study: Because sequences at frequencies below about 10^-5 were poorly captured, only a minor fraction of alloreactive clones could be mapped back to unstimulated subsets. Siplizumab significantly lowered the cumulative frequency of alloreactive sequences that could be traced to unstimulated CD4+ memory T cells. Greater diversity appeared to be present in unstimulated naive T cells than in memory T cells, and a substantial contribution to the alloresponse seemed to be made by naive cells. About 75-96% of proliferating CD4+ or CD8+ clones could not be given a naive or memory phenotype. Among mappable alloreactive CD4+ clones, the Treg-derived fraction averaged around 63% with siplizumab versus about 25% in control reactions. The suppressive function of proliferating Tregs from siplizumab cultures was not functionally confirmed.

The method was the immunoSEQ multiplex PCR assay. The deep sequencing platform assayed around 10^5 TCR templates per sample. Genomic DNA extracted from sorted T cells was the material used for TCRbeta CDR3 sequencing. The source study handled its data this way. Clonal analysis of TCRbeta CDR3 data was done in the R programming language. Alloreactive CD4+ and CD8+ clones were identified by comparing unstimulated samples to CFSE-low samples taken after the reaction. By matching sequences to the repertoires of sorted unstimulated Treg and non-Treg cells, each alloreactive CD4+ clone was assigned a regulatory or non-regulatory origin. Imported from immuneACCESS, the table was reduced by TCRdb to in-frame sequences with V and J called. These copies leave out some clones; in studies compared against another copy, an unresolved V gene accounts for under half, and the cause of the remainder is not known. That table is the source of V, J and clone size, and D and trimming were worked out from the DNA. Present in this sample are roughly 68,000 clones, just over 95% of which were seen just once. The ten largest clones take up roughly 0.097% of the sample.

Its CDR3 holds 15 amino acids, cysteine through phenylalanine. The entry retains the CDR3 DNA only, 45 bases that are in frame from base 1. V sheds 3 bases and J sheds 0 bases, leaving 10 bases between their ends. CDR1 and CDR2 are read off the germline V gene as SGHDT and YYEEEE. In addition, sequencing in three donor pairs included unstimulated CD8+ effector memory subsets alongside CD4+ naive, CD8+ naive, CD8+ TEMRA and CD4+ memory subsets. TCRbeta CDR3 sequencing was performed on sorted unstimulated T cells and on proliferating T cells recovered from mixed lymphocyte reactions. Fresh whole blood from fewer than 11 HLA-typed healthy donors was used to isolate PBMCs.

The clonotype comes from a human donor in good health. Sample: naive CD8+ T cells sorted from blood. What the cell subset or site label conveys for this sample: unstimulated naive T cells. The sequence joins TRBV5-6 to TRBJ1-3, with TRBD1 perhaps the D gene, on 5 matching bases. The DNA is TGTGCCAGCAGCTCGGGACGTTTCTCTGGAAACACCATATATTTT. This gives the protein CASSSGRFSGNTIYF. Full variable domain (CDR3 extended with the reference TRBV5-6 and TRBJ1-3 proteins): DAGVTQSPTHLIKTRGQQVTLRCSPKSGHDTVSWYQQALGQGPQFIFQYYEEEERQRGNFPDRFSGHQFPNYSSELNVNALLLGDSALYLCASSSGRFSGNTIYFGEGSWLTVV.